The T cell receptor (beta chain) described here comes from a study of T cell responses to AZD1222 COVID-19 vaccine. Repertoires were generated with immunoSEQ multiplex PCR, while TCRdb's copy carries only in-frame clones and drops some. This sample carries more than 100,000 clones, around nine tenths of them seen once, and the ten largest clones take 1.7%. This CDR3 region has 18 residues. Germline CDR1 is LNHDA and CDR2 is SQIVND (reference sequence). Deletions cut 9 bases from V and 9 bases from J, with 36 bases between. This TCR came from an adult in good health. This chain uses TRBV19 with TRBJ2-7; possible D gene TRBD1, 6 bases. The input for sequencing was peripheral blood, taken on day 0 of AZD1222 vaccination. The CDR3 DNA reads as TGTGCCAGGCCTGAGGCCTCCAGGGGCCTGGGTTTACCGACACCGCAGTACGTC. Protein product: CARPEASRGLGLPTPQYV.